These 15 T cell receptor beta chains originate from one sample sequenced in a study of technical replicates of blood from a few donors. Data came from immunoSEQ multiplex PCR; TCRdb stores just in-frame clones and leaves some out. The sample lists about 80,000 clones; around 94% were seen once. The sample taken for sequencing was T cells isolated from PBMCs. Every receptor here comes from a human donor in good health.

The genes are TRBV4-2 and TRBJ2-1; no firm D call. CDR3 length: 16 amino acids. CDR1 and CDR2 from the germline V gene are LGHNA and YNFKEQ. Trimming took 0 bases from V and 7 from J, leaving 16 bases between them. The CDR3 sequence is CASSQESGDHPNEQFF. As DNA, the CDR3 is TGTGCCAGCAGCCAAGAGTCGGGTGACCACCCGAATGAGCAGTTCTTC.

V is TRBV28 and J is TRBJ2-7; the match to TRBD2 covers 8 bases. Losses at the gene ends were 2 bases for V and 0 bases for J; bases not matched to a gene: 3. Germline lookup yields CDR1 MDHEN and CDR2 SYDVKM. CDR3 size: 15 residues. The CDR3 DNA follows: TGTGCCAGCAGTTTAAGGCTAGCGGGCTCCTACGAGCAGTACTTC. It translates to CASSLRLAGSYEQYF.

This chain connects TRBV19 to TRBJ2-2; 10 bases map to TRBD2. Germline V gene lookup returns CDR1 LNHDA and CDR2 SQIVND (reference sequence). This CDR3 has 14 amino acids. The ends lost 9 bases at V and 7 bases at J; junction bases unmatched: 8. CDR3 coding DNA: TGTGCCAGCAGCGGGAGGGATAATATCGGGGAGCTGTTTTTT. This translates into CASSGRDNIGELFF.

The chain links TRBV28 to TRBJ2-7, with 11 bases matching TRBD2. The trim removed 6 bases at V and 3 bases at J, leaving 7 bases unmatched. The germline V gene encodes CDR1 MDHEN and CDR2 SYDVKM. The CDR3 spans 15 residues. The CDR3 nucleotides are TGTGCCAGCAGAAATCCGGGACTAGCGGTCTACGAGCAGTACTTC. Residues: CASRNPGLAVYEQYF.

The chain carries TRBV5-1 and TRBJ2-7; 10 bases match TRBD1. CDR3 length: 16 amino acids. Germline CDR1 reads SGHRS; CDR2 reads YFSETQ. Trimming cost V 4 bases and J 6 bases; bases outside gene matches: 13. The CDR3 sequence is CASSGGDRGLVVEQYF. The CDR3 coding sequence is TGCGCCAGCAGCGGGGGGGACAGGGGCTTGGTTGTCGAGCAGTACTTC.

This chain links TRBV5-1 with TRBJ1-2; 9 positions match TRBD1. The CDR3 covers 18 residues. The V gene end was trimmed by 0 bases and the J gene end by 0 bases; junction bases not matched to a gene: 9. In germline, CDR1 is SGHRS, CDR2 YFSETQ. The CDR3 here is CASSLAGTGRPANYGYTF. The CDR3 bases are TGCGCCAGCAGCTTGGCTGGGACAGGGCGCCCTGCTAACTATGGCTACACCTTC.

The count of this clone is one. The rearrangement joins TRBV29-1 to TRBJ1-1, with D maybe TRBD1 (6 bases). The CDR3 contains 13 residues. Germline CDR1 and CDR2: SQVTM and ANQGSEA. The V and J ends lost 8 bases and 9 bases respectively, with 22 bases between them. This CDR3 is CSTDIVGGTKAFF. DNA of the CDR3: TGCAGCACTGACATTGTAGGGGGAACGAAAGCTTTCTTT. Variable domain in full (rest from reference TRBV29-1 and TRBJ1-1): SAVISQKPSRDICQRGTSLTIQCQVDSQVTMMFWYRQQPGQSLTLIATANQGSEATYESGFVIDKFPISRPNLTFSTLTVSNMSPEDSSIYLCSTDIVGGTKAFFGQGTRLTVV.

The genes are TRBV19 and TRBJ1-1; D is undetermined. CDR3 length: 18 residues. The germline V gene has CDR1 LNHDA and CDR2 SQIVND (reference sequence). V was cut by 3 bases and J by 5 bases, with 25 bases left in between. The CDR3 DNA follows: TGTGCCAGTAGTATGGCCTATATAGCAGGTCTGGGAGGGACTGAAGCTTTCTTT. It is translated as CASSMAYIAGLGGTEAFF. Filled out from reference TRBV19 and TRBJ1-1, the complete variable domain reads DGGITQSPKYLFRKEGQNVTLSCEQNLNHDAMYWYRQDPGQGLRLIYYSQIVNDFQKGDIAEGYSVSREKKESFPLTVTSAQKNPTAFYLCASSMAYIAGLGGTEAFFGQGTRLTVV.

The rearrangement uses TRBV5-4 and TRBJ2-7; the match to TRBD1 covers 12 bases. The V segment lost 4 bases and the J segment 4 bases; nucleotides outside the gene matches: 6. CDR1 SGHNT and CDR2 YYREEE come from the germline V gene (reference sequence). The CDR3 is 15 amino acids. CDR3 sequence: CASSAPGQGAYEQYF. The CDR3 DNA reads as TGTGCCAGCAGCGCACCGGGACAGGGGGCTTACGAGCAGTACTTC.

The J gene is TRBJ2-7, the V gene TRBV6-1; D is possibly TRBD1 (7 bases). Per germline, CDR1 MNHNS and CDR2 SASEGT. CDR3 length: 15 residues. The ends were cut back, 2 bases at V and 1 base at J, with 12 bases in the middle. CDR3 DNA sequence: TGTGCCAGCAGTGAAAGTCAGGGGGGTTCCTACGAGCAGTACTTC. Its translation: CASSESQGGSYEQYF.

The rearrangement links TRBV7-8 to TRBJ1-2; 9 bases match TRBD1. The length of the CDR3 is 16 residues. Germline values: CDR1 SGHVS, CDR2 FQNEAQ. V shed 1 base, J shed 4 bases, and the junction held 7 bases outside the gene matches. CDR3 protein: CASSLEFGQGSYGYTF. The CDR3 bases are TGTGCCAGCAGCTTAGAATTTGGACAGGGGAGCTATGGCTACACCTTC.

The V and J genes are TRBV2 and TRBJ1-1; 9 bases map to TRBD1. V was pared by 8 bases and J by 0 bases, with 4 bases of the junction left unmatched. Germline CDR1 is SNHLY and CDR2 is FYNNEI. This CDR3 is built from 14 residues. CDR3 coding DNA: TGTGCCAGCGACAGGGGGTTGATGAACACTGAAGCTTTCTTT. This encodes CASDRGLMNTEAFF.

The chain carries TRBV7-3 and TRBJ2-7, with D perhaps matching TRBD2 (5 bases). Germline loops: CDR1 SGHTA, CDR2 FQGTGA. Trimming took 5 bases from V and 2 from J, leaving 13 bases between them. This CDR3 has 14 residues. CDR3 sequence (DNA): TGTGCCAGCAGCCCCGGGATTAGACCCTACGAGCAGTACTTC. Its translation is CASSPGIRPYEQYF.

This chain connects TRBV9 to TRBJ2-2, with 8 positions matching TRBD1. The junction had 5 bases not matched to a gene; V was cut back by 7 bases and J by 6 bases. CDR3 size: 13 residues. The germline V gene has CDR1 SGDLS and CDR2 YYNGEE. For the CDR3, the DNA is TGTGCCAGCGCAAAGACAGGGGCCGGGGAGCTGTTTTTT. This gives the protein CASAKTGAGELFF.

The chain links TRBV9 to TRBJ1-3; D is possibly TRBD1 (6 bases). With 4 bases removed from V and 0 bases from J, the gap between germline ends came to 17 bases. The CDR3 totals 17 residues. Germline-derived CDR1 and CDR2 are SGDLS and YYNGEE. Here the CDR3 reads CASSPRGGIYSGNTIYF. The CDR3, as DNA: TGTGCCAGCAGCCCAAGGGGGGGGATATACTCTGGAAACACCATATATTTT.